This T cell receptor beta chain was observed in a study of shared clonotypes between healthy human individuals. About the research overall: Per-donor plates numbered three CD4 naive, three CD4 memory, two CD8 naive and one CD8 memory.

Study-level points and caveats: The naive CD4 repertoires of several donors were compared, and approximately 4.7% of clonotypes were shared.

CD4+ cells yielded CD45RA+ naive and CD45RA-negative memory subsets. About this clone: What it binds is not known.

V lost 2 bases, J lost 2 bases, and 13 bases stayed unmatched. The CDR3 is made up of 18 amino acids. Germline V CDR1 and CDR2: LGHNA, YSLEER. In the source study's methods: For the immunoSEQ data, sequences were junction-only without quality scores, so filtering differed. Clones were sequenced by immunoSEQ multiplex PCR, and TCRdb holds only the in-frame ones, with some missing. That table gives V, J and clone size, and the DNA gave D and trimming. The sample lists 2.3 million or so clones, roughly 93% occurring once. Sequencing input: naive CD4+ T cells from PBMCs. Subset noted: CD45RA+ positively selected. The chain recombines TRBV4-3 with TRBJ2-7; 9 nucleotides match TRBD2. The sequence derives from a man between 18 and 35 years old in good health. Some clones in this sample may be carry-over from other donors' samples. The CDR3: CASSQWPPGSGGTYEQYF. CDR3 DNA: TGCGCCAGCAGCCAATGGCCGCCGGGTAGCGGGGGTACCTACGAGCAGTACTTC.